These 12 T cell receptor beta chains were all obtained from the same sample, sequenced in a study of radiotherapy plus CTLA-4 blockade in lung cancer. The data were produced by immunoSEQ multiplex PCR, yet TCRdb's version contains in-frame clones alone and is incomplete. The repertoire includes roughly 93,000 clones, 82% of them detected once, and around 3.5% sits in the top ten. The material was peripheral blood, obtained from a patient treated with radiotherapy plus ipilimumab. These receptors all come from a human donor with non-small cell lung cancer who had a partial response to radiotherapy plus ipilimumab.

The gene calls are TRBV5-4 and TRBJ1-4; a possible D gene is TRBD1 (5 bases). V gave up 1 base and J gave up 5 bases, with 9 bases separating them. Germline assignment: CDR1 SGHNT and CDR2 YYREEE (reference sequence). The CDR3 covers 14 residues. Written as DNA, the CDR3 is TGTGCCAGCAGCTTGAAATCAGGGAATGAAAAACTGTTTTTT. It specifies CASSLKSGNEKLFF. Full variable domain (remainder filled in from reference TRBV5-4 and TRBJ1-4): ETGVTQSPTHLIKTRGQQVTLRCSSQSGHNTVSWYQQALGQGPQFIFQYYREEENGRGNFPPRFSGLQFPNYSSELNVNALELDDSALYLCASSLKSGNEKLFFGSGTQLSVL.

The chain couples TRBV6-4 to TRBJ2-2, with TRBD2 matching over 14 bases. From germline, CDR1 is MRHNA and CDR2 SNTAGT. The CDR3 totals 20 residues. Trimming cost V 0 bases and J 0 bases; bases outside gene matches: 6. CDR3 amino acids: CASSDSRLAGGFSNTGELFF. In DNA, the CDR3 is TGTGCCAGCAGTGACTCACGACTAGCGGGAGGGTTCTCGAACACCGGGGAGCTGTTTTTT.

The chain couples TRBV21-1 to TRBJ2-3; the table names TRBD1, a call not compared with the DNA. TRBV21-1 is marked as a pseudogene. The CDR3 covers 12 residues. DNA for the CDR3: TGTGCCAGCAGCAAGAGGGGGGATACGCAGTATTTT. Its translation: CASSKRGDTQYF.

The genes are TRBV29-1 and TRBJ2-1; TRBD2 is a possible D gene (5 bases). The CDR3 sequence is 15 residues long. CDR1 and CDR2 (germline): SQVTM, ANQGSEA. The ends were cut back, 5 bases at V and 6 bases at J, with 20 bases in the middle. CDR3: CSVPRGSNSVNEQFF. The CDR3 DNA reads as TGCAGCGTTCCTCGGGGAAGCAACTCGGTCAATGAGCAGTTCTTC.

This clone was observed once. The chain combines TRBV4-2 with TRBJ1-3, with no clear D. V dropped 0 bases and J dropped 0 bases, with 15 bases sitting between them. The germline gives CDR1 LGHNA, CDR2 YNFKEQ. The CDR3 has 18 amino acids. CDR3 amino acids: CASSQDPGGSSSGNTIYF. CDR3 DNA sequence: TGTGCCAGCAGCCAAGACCCAGGAGGGTCTTCCTCTGGAAACACCATATATTTT.

The V call is TRBV27, the J call TRBJ1-4; 8 bases are shared with TRBD1. V shed 5 bases, J shed 7 bases, and the junction held 9 bases outside the gene matches. This CDR3 spans 15 amino acids. Germline lookup yields CDR1 MNHEY and CDR2 SMNVEV (reference sequence). This CDR3 reads CASSPFGQGSEKLFF. The DNA for the CDR3 is TGTGCCAGCAGTCCCTTCGGACAGGGAAGTGAAAAACTGTTTTTT.

The chain employs TRBV6-1 and TRBJ1-2, with 8 positions matching TRBD1. This CDR3 contains 13 residues. V trimming: 6 bases; J trimming: 3 bases; junction bases outside the gene matches: 3. Germline CDR1 and CDR2: MNHNS and SASEGT. The chain's CDR3 is CASRTDRDYGYTF. CDR3 sequence (DNA): TGTGCCAGCAGGACGGACAGGGACTATGGCTACACCTTC.

J is TRBJ1-4 and V is TRBV19; 7 positions agree with TRBD1. V shed 7 bases and J 6 bases; nucleotides not matched to a gene: 8. CDR1 is LNHDA, CDR2 SQIVND, per germline (reference sequence). The CDR3 length is 14 residues. The CDR3 loop reads CASTSGQDYEKLFF. DNA of the CDR3: TGTGCCAGTACCTCCGGACAGGATTATGAAAAACTGTTTTTT.

The rearrangement uses TRBV19 and TRBJ1-2, with 8 bases that match TRBD1. CDR1 LNHDA and CDR2 SQIVND come from the germline V gene (reference sequence). The junction had 4 bases not matched to a gene; V was cut back by 4 bases and J by 0 bases. This CDR3 region has 15 residues. CDR3 bases: TGTGCCAGTAGTACAGCAGGGGGCCCTAACTATGGCTACACCTTC. Its protein is CASSTAGGPNYGYTF.

The chain is built from TRBV7-6 and TRBJ2-1; the match to TRBD2 covers 9 bases. The CDR3 is 15 residues long. Germline V CDR1 and CDR2: SGHVS, FNYEAQ. After removal of 1 base from V and 6 bases from J, the junction contained 4 bases not matched to a gene. The CDR3 coding sequence is TGTGCCAGCAGCTTAGTCGGCGGGAGGGCCAATGAGCAGTTCTTC. Amino acids: CASSLVGGRANEQFF.

This clone was counted once. The V call is TRBV18, the J call TRBJ1-2; TRBD1 matches at 7 bases. In germline, CDR1 is KGHSH, CDR2 LQKENI. The V segment lost 3 bases and the J segment 4 bases; nucleotides outside the gene matches: 2. The CDR3 is made up of 13 amino acids. Written as DNA, the CDR3 is TGTGCCAGCTCACCTGGGACAGCCTATGGCTACACCTTC. Residues: CASSPGTAYGYTF.

The rearrangement links TRBV18 to TRBJ1-3; D not resolved. The CDR3 totals 16 residues. Germline-derived CDR1 and CDR2 are KGHSH and LQKENI. V lost 4 bases, J lost 2 bases, and 15 bases lay in between. The CDR3 sequence is CASSQSGLATGNTIYF. CDR3 coding DNA: TGTGCCAGCTCACAAAGTGGACTGGCTACTGGAAACACCATATATTTT.